This TCR beta chain was identified in a study of beta chain features in type 1 diabetes. General study findings and limits: The study found moderately but significantly shorter TCRB CDR3s in all four CD4+ subsets of Type 1 diabetes patients.

V shed 11 bases and J shed 1 base, with 12 bases lying between them. The germline CDR1 and CDR2 sequences are MRHNA and SNTAGT. The CDR3 covers 13 residues. This clone was found a few times. Its antigen is currently unknown. Investigators reverse transcribed all isolated RNA, so they sequenced expressed TCRB transcripts. Clones were read by immunoSEQ multiplex PCR, and TCRdb kept only the in-frame ones, dropping some. The sample consists of roughly 700,000 clones, 13% of them appearing once. Sequenced sample: naive CD4+ T cells from blood. This rearrangement joins TRBV6-4 to TRBJ1-5; D remains ambiguous. The TCR was taken from a man aged 18 to 29 with type 1 diabetes. The CDR3 DNA sequence: TGTGCCTCGGAGGCAGCAAGCAATCAGCCCCAGCATTTT. Its protein product is CASEAASNQPQHF.